The 8 T cell receptor beta chains below were found in one sample sequenced in a study of T cell responses to AZD1222 COVID-19 vaccine. The protocol was immunoSEQ multiplex PCR, while the TCRdb copy is restricted to in-frame clones and leaves out a portion. Here the sample spans approximately 140,000 clones, roughly 87% being singletons. The specimen comprised peripheral blood, sampled on day 0 of AZD1222 vaccination. These receptors were obtained from an adult in good health.

The J gene is TRBJ1-6, the V gene TRBV12-5; D remains ambiguous. Trimming removed 11 bases from V and 5 bases from J, with 13 bases in between. The germline CDR1 and CDR2 sequences are LGHNT and FRNRAP. The CDR3 consists of 13 residues. CDR3 amino acids: CAGNPGDNSPLHF. Here the CDR3 DNA reads TGTGCTGGAAATCCCGGAGATAATTCACCCCTCCACTTT.

This chain joins TRBV5-1 and TRBJ2-1; the D gene could be TRBD1 or TRBD2 (8 bases each). There are 16 residues in the CDR3. Trimming left V 4 bases short and J 10 bases short, with 24 bases between. The V gene's germline CDR1 is SGHRS and CDR2 YFSETQ. CDR3 residues: CASSHLGLEDRVEQFF. The CDR3 nucleotides are TGCGCCAGCAGCCACTTGGGACTAGAGGACAGGGTCGAGCAGTTCTTC.

This chain links TRBV24-1 with TRBJ1-5; 11 nucleotides match TRBD1. J gave up 1 base and V 3 bases, and 13 bases lay outside the gene matches. Germline assignment: CDR1 KGHDR and CDR2 SFDVKD. There are 20 residues in the CDR3. CDR3 in DNA: TGTGCCACCAGTGATACGCGGACAGGGGGCGCGTCGGGGAGCAATCAGCCCCAGCATTTT. It yields the protein CATSDTRTGGASGSNQPQHF.

This sequence joins TRBV20-1 and TRBJ1-1; maybe TRBD1 (5 bases). The germline gives CDR1 DFQATT, CDR2 SNEGSKA (reference sequence). Trimming took 3 bases from V and 7 from J, leaving 18 bases between them. This CDR3 comprises 14 residues. CDR3 coding DNA: TGCAGTGCTAGTCGCCGGGACGTGCCCTATGAAGCTTTCTTT. It specifies CSASRRDVPYEAFF.

The gene calls are TRBV7-9 and TRBJ2-1, with D possibly TRBD1 on 6 matching bases. This CDR3 spans 17 amino acids. From germline, CDR1 is SEHNR and CDR2 FQNEAQ (reference sequence). Trimming took 5 bases from V and 0 from J, leaving 17 bases between them. Here the CDR3 DNA reads TGTGCCAGCAGCCCGCCAGGGGATCCCAGCTCCTACAATGAGCAGTTCTTC. Translating it yields CASSPPGDPSSYNEQFF.

CDR3 nucleotide sequence: TGTGCCAGCAGCTTCGTGGAGGGGGCAGGGGAAAAACTGTTTTTT. Translated, it gives CASSFVEGAGEKLFF. The chain joins TRBV7-9 to TRBJ1-4; 7 positions agree with TRBD1. V trimming: 3 bases; J trimming: 8 bases; junction bases outside the gene matches: 9. The germline CDR1 and CDR2 sequences are SEHNR and FQNEAQ (reference sequence). CDR3 length equals 15 residues.

This chain connects TRBV20-1 to TRBJ1-2; D gene unclear. V was trimmed by 1 base and J by 9 bases, leaving 9 bases between them. Looked up from germline, CDR1 is DFQATT and CDR2 is SNEGSKA (reference sequence). The CDR3 is made up of 11 amino acids. The CDR3 region is CSARVQASYTF. The DNA for the CDR3 is TGCAGTGCTAGAGTTCAGGCCAGCTACACCTTC.

V usage is TRBV15 and J usage is TRBJ1-5, with a tentative D call TRBD1 (5 bases). CDR3 size: 18 residues. From germline, CDR1 is LNHNV and CDR2 YYDKDF (reference sequence). V was trimmed by 0 bases and J by 3 bases, leaving 18 bases between them. The CDR3 region is CATSRDLRWDRLNQPQHF. The CDR3 DNA is TGTGCCACCAGCAGAGATCTAAGGTGGGACCGCCTCAATCAGCCCCAGCATTTT.